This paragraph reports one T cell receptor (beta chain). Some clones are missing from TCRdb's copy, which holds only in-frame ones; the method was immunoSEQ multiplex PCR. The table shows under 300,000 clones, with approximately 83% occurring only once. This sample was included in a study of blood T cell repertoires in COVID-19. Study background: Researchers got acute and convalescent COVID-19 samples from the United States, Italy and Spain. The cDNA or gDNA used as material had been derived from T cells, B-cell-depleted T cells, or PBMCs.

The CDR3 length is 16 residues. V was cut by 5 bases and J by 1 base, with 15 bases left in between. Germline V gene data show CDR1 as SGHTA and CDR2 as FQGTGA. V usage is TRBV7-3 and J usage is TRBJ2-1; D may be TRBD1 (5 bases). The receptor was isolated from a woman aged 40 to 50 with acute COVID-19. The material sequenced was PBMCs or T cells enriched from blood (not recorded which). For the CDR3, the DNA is TGTGCCAGCAGCCCGCAGGGAAGCGCTTCCTACAATGAGCAGTTCTTC. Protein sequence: CASSPQGSASYNEQFF.